One sample yielded the 22 T cell receptor beta chains listed below, sequenced in a study of OX40 agonist ivuxolimab in advanced cancers. Here immunoSEQ multiplex PCR was the method, and the copy in TCRdb shows in-frame clones only, minus some. The sample holds roughly 100,000 clones, 75% to 95% seen once. The sample was CD4+ or CD8+ T cells sorted from blood, taken in a trial of the OX40 agonist ivuxolimab. These TCRs come from an adult with an advanced solid tumor such as melanoma, head and neck, liver or kidney cancer.

V and J are TRBV28 and TRBJ2-1; 9 nucleotides agree with TRBD2. Per the germline V gene, CDR1 is MDHEN and CDR2 is SYDVKM. Trimming at V came to 3 bases and at J to 6 bases, leaving 9 bases not matched to a gene. The CDR3 contains 16 residues. The CDR3 sequence is CASSFPASGVANEQFF. The CDR3 region has the DNA TGTGCCAGCAGTTTCCCGGCTAGCGGGGTTGCCAATGAGCAGTTCTTC.

The genes are TRBV2 and TRBJ2-3; no reliable D call. CDR3 length: 11 amino acids. Germline V gene data show CDR1 as SNHLY and CDR2 as FYNNEI. The V end was cut by 5 bases, the J end by 5 bases, with 5 bases between. Here the CDR3 reads CASSSLDTQYF. For the CDR3, the DNA is TGTGCCAGCAGTTCCCTAGATACGCAGTATTTT.

The rearrangement uses TRBV7-2 and TRBJ2-5, with D uncertain. V dropped 3 bases and J dropped 4 bases, with 12 bases sitting between them. CDR1 and CDR2 (germline): SGHTA, FQGNSA. The CDR3 covers 14 residues. CDR3 bases: TGTGCCAGCAGCTTGAACAATCCGGGAGAGACCCAGTACTTC. As protein: CASSLNNPGETQYF.

This chain uses TRBV7-9 with TRBJ2-7; D unresolved. V was pared by 1 base and J by 0 bases, with 10 bases between. CDR3 size: 15 residues. Germline V gene data show CDR1 as SEHNR and CDR2 as FQNEAQ (reference sequence). The CDR3 region is CASSLGSVSSYEQYF. The DNA of the CDR3 is TGTGCCAGCAGCTTAGGAAGTGTCAGCTCCTACGAGCAGTACTTC.

The chain uses TRBV28 and TRBJ1-2, with TRBD1 matching over 7 bases. The J segment lost 10 bases and the V segment lost 10 bases, leaving 12 bases of the junction unmatched. The CDR3 spans 12 residues. Germline V gene data show CDR1 as MDHEN and CDR2 as SYDVKM. The CDR3 sequence: CATLFDRVVYTF. In nucleotides, the CDR3 is TGTGCCACCCTTTTCGACAGGGTGGTCTACACCTTC.

This clone was detected a few times. The CDR3 loop reads CATEFSNQPQHF. CDR3 in DNA: TGTGCCACAGAATTTAGTAATCAGCCCCAGCATTTT. The chain uses TRBV28 and TRBJ1-5; D remains unclear. Between the trimmed V and J ends, which lost 10 bases and 4 bases, there was a span of 11 bases. Looked up from germline, CDR1 is MDHEN and CDR2 is SYDVKM. This CDR3 spans 12 amino acids.

The V and J genes are TRBV5-4 and TRBJ2-2; TRBD2 matches at 12 bases. V lost 4 bases, J lost 12 bases, and 7 bases stayed unmatched. Germline V gene lookup returns CDR1 SGHNT and CDR2 YYREEE (reference sequence). The CDR3 has 14 amino acids. Written as DNA, the CDR3 is TGTGCCAGCAGCATCCCCCTAGCGGGGGGGAAGCTGTTTTTT. It specifies CASSIPLAGGKLFF. The whole variable domain, filled in from reference TRBV5-4 and TRBJ2-2, reads ETGVTQSPTHLIKTRGQQVTLRCSSQSGHNTVSWYQQALGQGPQFIFQYYREEENGRGNFPPRFSGLQFPNYSSELNVNALELDDSALYLCASSIPLAGGKLFFGEGSRLTVL.

The chain has TRBV9 and TRBJ2-2; either TRBD1 or TRBD2 may supply D (7 bases each). V shed 0 bases and J shed 4 bases, with 13 bases lying between them. This CDR3 is built from 16 residues. Per germline, CDR1 SGDLS and CDR2 YYNGEE. This CDR3 reads CASSVGQGGGTGELFF. CDR3 nucleotide sequence: TGTGCCAGCAGCGTAGGACAGGGAGGGGGCACCGGGGAGCTGTTTTTT.

This chain joins TRBV6-1 and TRBJ2-3; 8 nucleotides line up with TRBD1. This CDR3 is 15 amino acids long. The ends lost 1 base at V and 7 bases at J; junction bases unmatched: 7. Germline lookup yields CDR1 MNHNS and CDR2 SASEGT. The CDR3 here is CASSEEGRGRNTQYF. In DNA, the CDR3 is TGTGCCAGCAGTGAAGAAGGCAGGGGGCGTAATACGCAGTATTTT.

The J gene is TRBJ1-3, the V gene TRBV30; the D gene is possibly TRBD1 (6 bases). The ends were cut back, 0 bases at V and 0 bases at J, with 15 bases in the middle. Germline values: CDR1 GTSNPN, CDR2 SVGIG (reference sequence). CDR3 length: 17 residues. The CDR3 loop is CAWSVQGGGRSGNTIYF. The CDR3 DNA reads TGTGCCTGGAGTGTACAAGGGGGGGGCCGCTCTGGAAACACCATATATTTT.

This chain links TRBV5-6 with TRBJ2-3; TRBD1 agrees at 8 bases. Trimming at V came to 4 bases and at J to 7 bases, leaving 11 bases not matched to a gene. The CDR3 extends over 15 amino acids. CDR1 and CDR2 (germline): SGHDT, YYEEEE. CDR3 sequence: CASSPSTGARHTQYF. The CDR3 DNA sequence: TGTGCCAGCAGCCCATCGACAGGGGCAAGGCATACGCAGTATTTT.

The chain combines TRBV7-9 with TRBJ1-2; D gene unclear. The CDR3 has 14 residues. V lost 1 base and J 0 bases, leaving 6 bases between the germline ends. CDR1 and CDR2 (germline): SEHNR, FQNEAQ (reference sequence). The CDR3 is CASSLVGANYGYTF. The CDR3, as DNA: TGTGCCAGCAGCTTAGTCGGGGCTAACTATGGCTACACCTTC.

This clone has just one count. The J gene is TRBJ2-3, the V gene TRBV7-3; TRBD2 might be the D (7 bases). V lost 2 bases, J lost 1 base, and 13 bases lay in between. CDR1 and CDR2 (germline): SGHTA, FQGTGA. The CDR3 spans 16 residues. Here the CDR3 reads CASSLRGGAGTDTQYF. CDR3 coding DNA: TGTGCCAGCAGCTTACGAGGGGGGGCTGGCACAGATACGCAGTATTTT.

This clone occurred once. The rearrangement joins TRBV7-9 to TRBJ1-1; D unclear. Germline values: CDR1 SEHNR, CDR2 FQNEAQ (reference sequence). The CDR3 has 16 residues. V dropped 7 bases and J dropped 1 base, with 19 bases sitting between them. The CDR3 reads CASNIQGLYENTEAFF. CDR3 nucleotides: TGTGCCAGCAACATTCAAGGCTTGTATGAGAACACTGAAGCTTTCTTT.

For the CDR3, the DNA is TGCAGCGTTGAGGGCAACCTCTATGGCTACACCTTC. Its protein product is CSVEGNLYGYTF. J is TRBJ1-2 and V is TRBV29-1, with D uncertain. This CDR3 comprises 12 residues. Trimming shortened V by 3 bases and J by 4 bases, and 9 bases separated the two germline ends. Germline V CDR1 and CDR2: SQVTM, ANQGSEA.

The rearrangement links TRBV7-2 to TRBJ1-2; 8 nucleotides align to TRBD1. Losses at the gene ends were 5 bases for V and 6 bases for J; bases not matched to a gene: 2. Germline CDR1 reads SGHTA; CDR2 reads FQGNSA. The CDR3 sequence is 12 residues long. The CDR3 region has the DNA TGTGCCAGCAGCACAGGGGGTCATGGCTACACCTTC. This gives the protein CASSTGGHGYTF.

The J gene is TRBJ2-5, the V gene TRBV7-2; 8 positions agree with TRBD1. Looked up from germline, CDR1 is SGHTA and CDR2 is FQGNSA. The CDR3 runs 15 residues. V shed 1 base and J 5 bases; nucleotides not matched to a gene: 6. The CDR3 sequence is CASSLGGQGSETQYF. CDR3 DNA sequence: TGTGCCAGCAGCTTAGGTGGACAGGGCAGCGAGACCCAGTACTTC.

This chain joins TRBV13 and TRBJ2-7, with 9 positions matching TRBD1. The V gene's germline CDR1 is PRHDT and CDR2 FYEKMQ (reference sequence). The CDR3 is 13 residues long. V was pared by 4 bases and J by 6 bases, with 4 bases of the junction left unmatched. Written as DNA, the CDR3 is TGTGCCAGCAGCTCGGGACAGGGAACCGAGCAGTACTTC. Amino acids: CASSSGQGTEQYF.

This sequence joins TRBV28 and TRBJ1-4, with D tentatively TRBD1 (5 bases). V was shortened by 2 bases and J by 6 bases, with 13 bases between the two germline ends. The CDR3 has 15 amino acids. Germline V gives CDR1 MDHEN, CDR2 SYDVKM. CDR3 sequence reads: CASSLTGGGDEKLFF. CDR3 sequence (DNA): TGTGCCAGCAGTTTAACCGGGGGAGGTGATGAAAAACTGTTTTTT.

This chain uses TRBV28 with TRBJ2-7; D may be TRBD1 or TRBD2 (5 bases each). The germline CDR1 and CDR2 sequences are MDHEN and SYDVKM. V lost 10 bases to trimming and J lost 2 bases, with 15 bases between them. The CDR3 extends over 13 amino acids. CDR3 DNA sequence: TGTGCCACCGCCGGGACGGGCCCCTACGAGCAGTACTTC. Translated, it gives CATAGTGPYEQYF.

The J gene is TRBJ2-7, the V gene TRBV6-6, with 9 positions matching TRBD1. Trimming took 8 bases from V and 2 from J; bases not matched to a gene: 10. There are 15 residues in the CDR3. Per germline, CDR1 MNHNY and CDR2 SVGAGI (reference sequence). The CDR3 protein is CASLHRGQGPYEQYF. Here the CDR3 DNA reads TGTGCCAGCTTGCACAGGGGGCAAGGTCCCTACGAGCAGTACTTC.

J is TRBJ2-3 and V is TRBV9, with D possibly TRBD2 on 5 matching bases. The CDR3 has 15 residues. V was cut by 0 bases and J by 1 base, with 9 bases left in between. Germline CDR1 and CDR2: SGDLS and YYNGEE. The CDR3 region is CASSVDAGGTDTQYF. DNA for the CDR3: TGTGCCAGCAGCGTAGATGCCGGGGGCACAGATACGCAGTATTTT.